These 7 T cell receptor beta chains originate from one sample sequenced in a study of tumour-infiltrating T cells in Burkitt lymphoma. The assay was immunoSEQ multiplex PCR, and TCRdb's table has in-frame clones only and misses some. Found here are some 15,000 clones, roughly 80% of them singletons; the top ten hold more than 2%. Specimen: tumor tissue. Receptor source: a human donor with diffuse large B-cell lymphoma.

The chain employs TRBV14 and TRBJ1-4; D uncertain. V was clipped by 4 bases and J by 7 bases, with 10 bases between them. The CDR3 runs 13 residues. From germline, CDR1 is SGHDN and CDR2 FVKESK. For the CDR3, the DNA is TGTGCCAGCAGCCCCCTCGTTTTTGAAAAACTGTTTTTT. Its protein is CASSPLVFEKLFF. The variable domain in full, with the rest retrieved from reference TRBV14 and TRBJ1-4, is EAGVTQFPSHSVIEKGQTVTLRCDPISGHDNLYWYRRVMGKEIKFLLHFVKESKQDESGMPNNRFLAERTGGTYSTLKVQPAELEDSGVYFCASSPLVFEKLFFGSGTQLSVL.

This clone was seen a few times. The CDR3 reads CASQQSNYGYTF. CDR3 DNA sequence: TGTGCCAGCCAACAGTCTAACTATGGCTACACCTTC. The chain links TRBV27 to TRBJ1-2; D gene ambiguous. Germline-derived CDR1 and CDR2 are MNHEY and SMNVEV (reference sequence). Trimming stripped 8 bases from V and 0 bases from J, with 7 bases between. The CDR3 has 12 residues.

This chain uses TRBV9 with TRBJ1-4, with 8 bases lining up with TRBD1. The CDR3 length is 19 residues. Germline V gene data show CDR1 as SGDLS and CDR2 as YYNGEE. V gave up 4 bases and J gave up 4 bases; unmatched junction bases: 18. DNA for the CDR3: TGTGCCAGCAGCCCCTATTCGACAGGGGACATCCTCTTTAATGAAAAACTGTTTTTT. It codes for CASSPYSTGDILFNEKLFF.

The CDR3 coding sequence is TGTGCCAGCAGTGGTCCGTTCGCGGCAGATACGCAGTATTTT. Translation gives CASSGPFAADTQYF. The chain combines TRBV6-1 with TRBJ2-3; unclear D gene. Germline CDR1 MNHNS, CDR2 SASEGT. The CDR3 length is 14 residues. Trimming shortened V by 4 bases and J by 4 bases, and 12 bases separated the two germline ends.

The chain links TRBV28 to TRBJ2-7; the D gene is possibly TRBD2 (6 bases). CDR1 MDHEN and CDR2 SYDVKM come from the germline V gene. V was clipped by 3 bases and J by 2 bases, with 17 bases between them. The CDR3 spans 16 residues. The CDR3, as DNA: TGTGCCAGCAGTTTCCCTTTAGCGGCCAATCCCTACGAGCAGTACTTC. It specifies CASSFPLAANPYEQYF.

This clone was seen a single time. The chain combines TRBV6-5 with TRBJ1-3; D remains unclear. CDR1 and CDR2 (germline): MNHEY, SVGAGI. The CDR3 sequence is 12 residues long. Trimming pared 8 bases from V and 3 bases from J, leaving 8 bases between. The CDR3 here is CASRAGGNTIYF. The CDR3 bases are TGTGCCAGCCGGGCCGGTGGAAACACCATATATTTT.

The rearrangement joins TRBV27 to TRBJ1-4; D remains ambiguous. Germline loops: CDR1 MNHEY, CDR2 SMNVEV (reference sequence). V lost 0 bases and J 4 bases, leaving 6 bases between the germline ends. This CDR3 is 14 amino acids long. CDR3: CASSLSSLNEKLFF. CDR3 coding DNA: TGTGCCAGCAGTTTATCTAGCCTTAATGAAAAACTGTTTTTT.